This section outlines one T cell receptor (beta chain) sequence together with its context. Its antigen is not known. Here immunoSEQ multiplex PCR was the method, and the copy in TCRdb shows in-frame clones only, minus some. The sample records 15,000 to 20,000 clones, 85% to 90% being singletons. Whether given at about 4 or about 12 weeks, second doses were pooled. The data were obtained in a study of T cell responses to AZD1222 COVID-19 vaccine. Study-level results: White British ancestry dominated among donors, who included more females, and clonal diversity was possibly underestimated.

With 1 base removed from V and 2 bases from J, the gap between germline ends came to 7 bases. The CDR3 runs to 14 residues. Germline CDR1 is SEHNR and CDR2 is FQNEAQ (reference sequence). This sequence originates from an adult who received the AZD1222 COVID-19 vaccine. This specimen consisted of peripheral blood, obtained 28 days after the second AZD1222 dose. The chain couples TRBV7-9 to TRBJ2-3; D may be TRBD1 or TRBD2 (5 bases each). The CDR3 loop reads CASSLGGVTDTQYF. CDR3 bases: TGTGCCAGCAGCTTAGGAGGGGTCACAGATACGCAGTATTTT.